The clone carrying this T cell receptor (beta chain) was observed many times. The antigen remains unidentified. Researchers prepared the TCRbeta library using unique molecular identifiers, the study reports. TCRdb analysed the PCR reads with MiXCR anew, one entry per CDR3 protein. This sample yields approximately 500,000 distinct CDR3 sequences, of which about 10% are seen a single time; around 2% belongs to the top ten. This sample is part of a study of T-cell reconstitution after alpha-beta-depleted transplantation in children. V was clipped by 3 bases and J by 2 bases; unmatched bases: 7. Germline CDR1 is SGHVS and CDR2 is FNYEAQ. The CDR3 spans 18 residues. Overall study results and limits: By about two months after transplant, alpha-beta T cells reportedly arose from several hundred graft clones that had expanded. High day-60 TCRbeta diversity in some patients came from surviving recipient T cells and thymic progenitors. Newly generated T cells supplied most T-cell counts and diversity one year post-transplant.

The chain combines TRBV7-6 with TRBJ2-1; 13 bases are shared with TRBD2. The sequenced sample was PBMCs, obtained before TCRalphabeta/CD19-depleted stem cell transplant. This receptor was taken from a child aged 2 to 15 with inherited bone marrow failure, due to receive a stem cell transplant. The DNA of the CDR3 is TGTGCCAGCAGCTTCCCACTAGCGGGAGGGGGCGCCTACAATGAGCAGTTCTTC. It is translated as CASSFPLAGGGAYNEQFF.